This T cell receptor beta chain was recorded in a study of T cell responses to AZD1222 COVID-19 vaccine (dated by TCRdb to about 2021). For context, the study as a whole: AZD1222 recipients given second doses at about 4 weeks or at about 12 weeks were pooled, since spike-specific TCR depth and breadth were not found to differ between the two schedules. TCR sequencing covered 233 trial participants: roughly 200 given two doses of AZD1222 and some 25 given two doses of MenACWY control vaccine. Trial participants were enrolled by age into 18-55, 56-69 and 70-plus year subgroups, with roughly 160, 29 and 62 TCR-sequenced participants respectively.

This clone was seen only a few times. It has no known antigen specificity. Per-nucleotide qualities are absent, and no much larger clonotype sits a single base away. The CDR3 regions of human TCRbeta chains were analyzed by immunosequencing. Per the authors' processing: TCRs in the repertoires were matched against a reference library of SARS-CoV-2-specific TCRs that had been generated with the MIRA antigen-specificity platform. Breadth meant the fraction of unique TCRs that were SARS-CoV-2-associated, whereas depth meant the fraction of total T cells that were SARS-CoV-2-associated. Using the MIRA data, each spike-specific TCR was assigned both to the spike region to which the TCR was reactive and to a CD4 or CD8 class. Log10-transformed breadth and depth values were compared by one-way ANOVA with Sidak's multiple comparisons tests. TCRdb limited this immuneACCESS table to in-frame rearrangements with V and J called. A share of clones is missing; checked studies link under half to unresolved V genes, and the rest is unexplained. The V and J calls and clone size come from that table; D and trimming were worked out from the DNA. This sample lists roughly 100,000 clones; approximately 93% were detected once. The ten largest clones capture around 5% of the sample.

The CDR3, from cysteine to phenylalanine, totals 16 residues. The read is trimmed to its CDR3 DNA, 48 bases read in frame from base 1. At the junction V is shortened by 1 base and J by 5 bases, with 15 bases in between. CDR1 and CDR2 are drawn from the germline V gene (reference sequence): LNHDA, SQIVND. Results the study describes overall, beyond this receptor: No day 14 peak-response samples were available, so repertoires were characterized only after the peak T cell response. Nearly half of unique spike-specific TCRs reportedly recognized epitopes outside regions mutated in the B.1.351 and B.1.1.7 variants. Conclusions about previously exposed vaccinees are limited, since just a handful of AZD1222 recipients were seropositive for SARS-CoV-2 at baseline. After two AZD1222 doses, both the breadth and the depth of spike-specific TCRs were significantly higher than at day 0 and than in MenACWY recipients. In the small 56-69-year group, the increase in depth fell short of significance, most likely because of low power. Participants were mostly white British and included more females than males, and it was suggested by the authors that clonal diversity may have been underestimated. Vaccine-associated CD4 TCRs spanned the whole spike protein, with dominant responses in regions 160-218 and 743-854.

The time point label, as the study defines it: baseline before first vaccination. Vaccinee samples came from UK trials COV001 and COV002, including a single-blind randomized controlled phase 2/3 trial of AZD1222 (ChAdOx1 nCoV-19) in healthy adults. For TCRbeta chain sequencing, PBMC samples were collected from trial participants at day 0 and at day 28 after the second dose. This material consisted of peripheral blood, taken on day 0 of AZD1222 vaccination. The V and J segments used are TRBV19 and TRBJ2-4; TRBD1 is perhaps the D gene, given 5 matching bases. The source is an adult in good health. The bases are TGTGCCAGTAGTATAGCACACCGTGGGGCCCAAAACATTCAGTACTTC. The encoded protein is CASSIAHRGAQNIQYF.